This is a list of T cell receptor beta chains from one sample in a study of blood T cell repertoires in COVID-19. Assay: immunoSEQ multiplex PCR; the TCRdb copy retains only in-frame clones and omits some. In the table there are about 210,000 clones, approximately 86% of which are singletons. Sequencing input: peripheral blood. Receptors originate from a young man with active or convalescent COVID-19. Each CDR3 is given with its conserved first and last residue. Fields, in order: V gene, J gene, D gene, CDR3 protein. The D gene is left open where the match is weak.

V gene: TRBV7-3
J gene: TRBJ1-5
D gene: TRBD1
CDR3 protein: CASKGTGLDSNQPQHF

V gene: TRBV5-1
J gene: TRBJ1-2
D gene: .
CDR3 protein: CASSGTGDGYTF

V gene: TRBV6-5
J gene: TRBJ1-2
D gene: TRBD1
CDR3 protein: CASRETGVRYGYTF

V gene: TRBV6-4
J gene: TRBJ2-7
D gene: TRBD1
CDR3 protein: CASTGTGGYEQYF

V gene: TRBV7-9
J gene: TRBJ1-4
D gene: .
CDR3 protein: CASSLAGGEKLFF

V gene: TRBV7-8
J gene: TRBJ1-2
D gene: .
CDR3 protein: CASKADSIYGYTF

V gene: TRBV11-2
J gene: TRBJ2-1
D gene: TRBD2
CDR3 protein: CASSLDAPSGVHNEQFF

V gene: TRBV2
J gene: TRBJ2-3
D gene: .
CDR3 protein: CASSSDSSQYF

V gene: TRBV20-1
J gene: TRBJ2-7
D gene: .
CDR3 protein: CSALSYEQYF

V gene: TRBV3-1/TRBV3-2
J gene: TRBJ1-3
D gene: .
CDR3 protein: CASRGSFNTIYF

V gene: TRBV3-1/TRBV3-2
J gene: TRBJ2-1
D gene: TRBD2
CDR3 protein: CASSQGLLAANEQFF

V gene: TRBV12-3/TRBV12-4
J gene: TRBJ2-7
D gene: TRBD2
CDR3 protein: CASELAGGEQYF

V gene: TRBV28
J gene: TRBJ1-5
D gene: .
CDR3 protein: CANARAGGENQPQHF

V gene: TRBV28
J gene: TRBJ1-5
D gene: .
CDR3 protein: CASSSPGVRSNQPQHF

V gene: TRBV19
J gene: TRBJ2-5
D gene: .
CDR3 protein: CASRRVGVKTQYF

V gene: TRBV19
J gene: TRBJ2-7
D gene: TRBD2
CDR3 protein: CARSGSPSGTYEQYF

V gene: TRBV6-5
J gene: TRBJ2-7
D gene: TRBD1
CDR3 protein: CASSYATGGNEQYF

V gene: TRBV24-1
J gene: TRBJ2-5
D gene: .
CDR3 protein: CATSDFLSETQYF

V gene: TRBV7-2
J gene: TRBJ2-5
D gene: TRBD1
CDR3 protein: CASSLSGTGGSETQYF

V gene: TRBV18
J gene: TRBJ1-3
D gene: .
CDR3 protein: CASSPLEGGSSGNTIYF

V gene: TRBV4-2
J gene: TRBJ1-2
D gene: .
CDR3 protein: CASSQVGGLGYTF

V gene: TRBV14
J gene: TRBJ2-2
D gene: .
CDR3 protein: CASSQIAGNNGELFF

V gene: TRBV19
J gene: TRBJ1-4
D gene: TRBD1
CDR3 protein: CASRPGGEKLFF

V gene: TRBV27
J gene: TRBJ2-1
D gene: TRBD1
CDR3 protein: CASSLGTGTYNEQFF

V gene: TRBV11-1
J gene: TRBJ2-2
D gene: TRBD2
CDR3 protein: CASGTSGSPGELFF

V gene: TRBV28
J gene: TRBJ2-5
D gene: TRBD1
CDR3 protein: CASTQGPETQYF

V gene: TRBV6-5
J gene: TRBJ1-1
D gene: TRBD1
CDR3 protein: CASSLQGIGFEAFF

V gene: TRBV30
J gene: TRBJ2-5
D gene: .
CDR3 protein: CAWSLRWTQETQYF

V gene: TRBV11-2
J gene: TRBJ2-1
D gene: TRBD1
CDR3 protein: CASSLQPGGTYNEQFF

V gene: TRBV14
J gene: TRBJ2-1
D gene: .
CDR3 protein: CASSQGIAYNEQFF

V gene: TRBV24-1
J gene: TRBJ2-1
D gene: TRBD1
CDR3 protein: CATSDLRDRDRGGEQFF

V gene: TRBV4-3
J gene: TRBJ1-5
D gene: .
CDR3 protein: CASSQDWQGGNQPQHF

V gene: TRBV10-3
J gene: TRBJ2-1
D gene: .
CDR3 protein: CAINRETVENEQFF

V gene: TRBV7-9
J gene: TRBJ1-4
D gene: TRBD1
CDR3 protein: CASSLARGLTNEKLFF

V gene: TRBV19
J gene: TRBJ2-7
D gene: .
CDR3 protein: CASSARTGVDYEQYF

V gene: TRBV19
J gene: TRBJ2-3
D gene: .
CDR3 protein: CASSIASPDTQYF

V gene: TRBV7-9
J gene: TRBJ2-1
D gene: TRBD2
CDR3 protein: CASSLGTSYNEQFF

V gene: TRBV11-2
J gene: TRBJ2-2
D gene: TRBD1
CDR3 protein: CASSFPSNRDRGRTGELFF

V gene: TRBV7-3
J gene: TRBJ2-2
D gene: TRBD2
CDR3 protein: CASSLTLAGAMDGELFF

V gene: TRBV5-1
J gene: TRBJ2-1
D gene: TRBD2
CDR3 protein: CASSLSGDNEQFF

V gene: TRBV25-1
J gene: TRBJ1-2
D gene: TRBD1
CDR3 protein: CASSALDGTGGVHGYTF

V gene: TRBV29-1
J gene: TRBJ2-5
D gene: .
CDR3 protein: CSFQRSGGETQYF

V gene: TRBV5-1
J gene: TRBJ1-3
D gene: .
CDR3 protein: CASSSGYSGNTIYF